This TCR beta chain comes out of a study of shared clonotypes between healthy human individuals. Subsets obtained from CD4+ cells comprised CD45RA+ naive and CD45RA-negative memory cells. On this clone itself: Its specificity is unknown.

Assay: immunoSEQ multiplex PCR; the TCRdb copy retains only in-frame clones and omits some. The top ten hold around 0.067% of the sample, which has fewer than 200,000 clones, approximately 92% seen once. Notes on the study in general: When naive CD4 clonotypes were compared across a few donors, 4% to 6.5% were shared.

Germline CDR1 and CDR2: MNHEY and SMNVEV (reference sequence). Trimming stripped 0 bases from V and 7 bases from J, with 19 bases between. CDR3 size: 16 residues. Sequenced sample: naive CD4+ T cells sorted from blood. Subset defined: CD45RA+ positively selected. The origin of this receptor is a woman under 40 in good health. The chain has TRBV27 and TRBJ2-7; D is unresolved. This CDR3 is CASSLSGLAQVKEQYF. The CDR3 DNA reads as TGTGCCAGCAGTTTATCAGGGTTAGCCCAGGTAAAGGAGCAGTACTTC.